What follows is one T cell receptor beta chain and its context. Its cognate antigen is unknown. The data originate from a study of vaccination effects on CD4 cells after COVID-19. The germline gives CDR1 SEHNR, CDR2 FQNEAQ (reference sequence). The CDR3 covers 14 residues. With V trimmed by 5 bases and J by 4 bases, 8 bases remained unmatched. Before sequencing, viral peptide pools were used by the ViraFEST assay to expand antigen-specific CD4+ T cells. Isolation of CD4+ T cells took place after about 10 days of culture. Nucleocapsid antibodies were negative in the vaccine recipients, who had never had SARS-CoV-2 infection. Wells containing approximately 2 million PBMC each were cultured with roughly 10 IU/ml IL-2 and approximately 10 ug/ml peptides. Libraries were prepared by immunoSEQ multiplex PCR; TCRdb keeps only in-frame clonotypes and omits some of them. The table lists approximately 22,000 clones, about three quarters of them singletons.

The J gene is TRBJ2-7, the V gene TRBV7-9, with 7 bases matching TRBD1. The TCR was taken from a human donor who received a COVID-19 vaccine. This specimen consisted of CD4+ T cells from PBMCs cultured with HCoV-NL63 spike peptides, obtained before COVID-19 vaccination. DNA of the CDR3: TGTGCCAGCAGCAAACGTGACAGGGTATACGAGCAGTACTTC. This encodes CASSKRDRVYEQYF. Full variable domain (missing parts from reference TRBV7-9 and TRBJ2-7): DTGVSQNPRHKITKRGQNVTFRCDPISEHNRLYWYRQTLGQGPEFLTYFQNEAQLEKSRLLSDRFSAERPKGSFSTLEIQRTEQGDSAMYLCASSKRDRVYEQYFGPGTRLTVT.